Each of the 21 T cell receptor beta chains below was sequenced from the same sample in a study of blood T cell repertoires in COVID-19. The method was immunoSEQ multiplex PCR; TCRdb's version includes in-frame clones alone and lacks a portion of them. The sample yields 240,000 or so clones, 86% seen once. The sample comprised peripheral blood. The receptors were gathered from a woman in her twenties or thirties who had recovered from COVID-19.

In this sample, this clone turned up once. The V gene is TRBV19, the J gene TRBJ1-1, with a possible D match to TRBD1 (6 bases). CDR1 is LNHDA, CDR2 SQIVND, per germline (reference sequence). V was shortened by 4 bases and J by 11 bases, with 17 bases between the two germline ends. The CDR3 covers 13 residues. The CDR3 DNA reads as TGTGCCAGTAGTACAACCCCCCCAGGGGAGGCTTTCTTT. As protein: CASSTTPPGEAFF.

The rearrangement joins TRBV10-1 to TRBJ2-7; the D gene is possibly TRBD2 (5 bases). CDR1 WNHNN and CDR2 SYGVQD come from the germline V gene (reference sequence). This CDR3 spans 15 amino acids. V was cut by 2 bases and J by 4 bases, with 15 bases left in between. As DNA, the CDR3 is TGCGCCAGCAGTGAGGAGGGAGTGCCGGGGTACGAGCAGTACTTC. This codes for CASSEEGVPGYEQYF.

This clone showed up just once. The V and J genes are TRBV7-6 and TRBJ1-1; maybe TRBD1 (6 bases). Trimming removed 4 bases from V and 6 bases from J, with 21 bases in between. Germline V gene lookup returns CDR1 SGHVS and CDR2 FNYEAQ. The CDR3 covers 16 residues. The CDR3 DNA follows: TGTGCCAGCAGCTCCTCATCACAACAGGGTTCGGCTGAAGCTTTCTTT. Translating it yields CASSSSSQQGSAEAFF.

In its sample, this clone was seen a few times. The sample carries other DNA sequences with the same CDR3. CDR3 sequence: CSASYRGQETQYF. CDR3 DNA: TGCAGTGCTAGTTACAGGGGGCAAGAGACCCAGTACTTC. This chain links TRBV20-1 with TRBJ2-5, with 8 positions matching TRBD1. The junction had 2 bases not matched to a gene; V was cut back by 3 bases and J by 2 bases. The CDR3 loop spans 13 amino acids. Germline-derived CDR1 and CDR2 are DFQATT and SNEGSKA (reference sequence).

This rearrangement joins TRBV2 to TRBJ2-4, with D unresolved. V was pared by 6 bases and J by 0 bases, with 9 bases between. The CDR3 is made up of 14 amino acids. Germline values: CDR1 SNHLY, CDR2 FYNNEI. The CDR3: CASSDSIAKNIQYF. Here the CDR3 DNA reads TGTGCCAGCAGCGATAGTATAGCCAAAAACATTCAGTACTTC.

J is TRBJ2-1 and V is TRBV11-1, with 12 bases fitting TRBD1. Germline V gives CDR1 SGHAT, CDR2 FQDESV (reference sequence). CDR3 length: 16 amino acids. V gave up 0 bases and J gave up 8 bases; unmatched junction bases: 5. The CDR3 bases are TGTGCCAGCAGCTTAGCCGGGACAGGGGGCAGACATGAGCAGTTCTTC. It encodes CASSLAGTGGRHEQFF.

The chain carries TRBV11-3 and TRBJ2-2; no reliable D call. CDR3 length: 12 amino acids. The germline V gene encodes CDR1 SGHNT and CDR2 YENEEA. V was pared by 2 bases and J by 7 bases, with 5 bases between. The CDR3 DNA is TGTGCCAGCAGCTTATTCAACGGGGAGCTGTTTTTT. Translated: CASSLFNGELFF.

The V call is TRBV5-5, the J call TRBJ2-1; 12 bases line up with TRBD2. J gave up 1 base and V 2 bases, and 4 bases lay outside the gene matches. The CDR3 spans 17 residues. Germline lookup yields CDR1 SGHKS and CDR2 YYEKEE (reference sequence). CDR3 nucleotide sequence: TGTGCCAGCAGCTTACTAGCGGGGGGAGGTTCCTACAATGAGCAGTTCTTC. It yields the protein CASSLLAGGGSYNEQFF.

The chain uses TRBV6-5 and TRBJ1-3; D uncertain. Germline V gives CDR1 MNHEY, CDR2 SVGAGI. This CDR3 has 16 residues. V lost 2 bases to trimming and J lost 0 bases, with 11 bases between them. The CDR3 DNA is TGTGCCAGCAGTTACACCCCCACCGGCTCTGGAAACACCATATATTTT. Encoded protein: CASSYTPTGSGNTIYF.

This sequence joins TRBV5-4 and TRBJ1-3; 8 bases match TRBD1. Germline-derived CDR1 and CDR2 are SGHNT and YYREEE (reference sequence). Losses at the gene ends were 4 bases for V and 5 bases for J; bases not matched to a gene: 11. The CDR3 is 16 amino acids. DNA for the CDR3: TGTGCCAGCAGCAAAACGGACAGGGCGGGAAGAAACACCATATATTTT. It translates to CASSKTDRAGRNTIYF.

The sample holds a few counts of this clone. The chain links TRBV6-6 to TRBJ1-2; D unresolved. The CDR3 contains 17 residues. CDR1 and CDR2 (germline): MNHNY, SVGAGI (reference sequence). Trimming took off 5 bases at V and 5 bases at J, with 24 bases between the two ends. The CDR3 nucleotides read TGTGCCAGCAGTCCACCGTACTTATGGGGTGAGGGTTATGGCTACACCTTC. Protein product: CASSPPYLWGEGYGYTF.

As to this clone: Other DNA sequences from this sample encode an identical CDR3 as well. The chain has TRBV28 and TRBJ2-5, with a tentative D call TRBD1 (6 bases). This CDR3 is 15 amino acids long. V was cut by 4 bases and J by 0 bases, with 12 bases left in between. CDR1 is MDHEN and CDR2 is SYDVKM in the germline V gene. The CDR3 here is CASSSNDRHQETQYF. CDR3 nucleotides: TGTGCCAGCAGTTCGAACGACAGGCACCAAGAGACCCAGTACTTC.

The V and J genes are TRBV5-1 and TRBJ2-3; 14 bases match TRBD2. Germline CDR1 SGHRS, CDR2 YFSETQ. J gave up 1 base and V 4 bases, and 8 bases lay outside the gene matches. The CDR3 contains 18 residues. In nucleotides, the CDR3 is TGCGCCAGCAGCCCGCCGACTAGCGGGGGGGCTGGCACAGATACGCAGTATTTT. Protein product: CASSPPTSGGAGTDTQYF.

This chain connects TRBV7-3 to TRBJ2-5, with 8 bases lining up with TRBD2. The ends lost 5 bases at V and 5 bases at J; junction bases unmatched: 4. This CDR3 contains 13 residues. The germline V gene encodes CDR1 SGHTA and CDR2 FQGTGA. Here the CDR3 reads CASSPGGVETQYF. The CDR3 DNA follows: TGTGCCAGCAGCCCCGGGGGGGTGGAGACCCAGTACTTC.

This chain links TRBV12-3 or TRBV12-4 with TRBJ1-2, with 8 bases aligning to TRBD1. Trimming removed 5 bases from V and 2 bases from J; junction bases left unmatched: 1. The CDR3 loop spans 13 amino acids. CDR3 sequence: CASSNRGNYGYTF. CDR3 bases: TGTGCCAGCAGTAACAGGGGGAACTATGGCTACACCTTC.

This clone is a singleton in its sample. The chain employs TRBV11-3 and TRBJ1-1, with D perhaps matching TRBD1 (5 bases). This CDR3 is built from 13 residues. Germline CDR1 reads SGHNT; CDR2 reads YENEEA. The ends were cut back, 6 bases at V and 5 bases at J, with 13 bases in the middle. DNA for the CDR3: TGTGCCAGCAGTCTTTGGGGGGGGACTGAAGCTTTCTTT. Its protein product is CASSLWGGTEAFF.

The chain employs TRBV2 and TRBJ1-1; maybe TRBD1 (5 bases). The CDR3 loop spans 14 amino acids. V was pared by 2 bases and J by 3 bases, with 10 bases between. Germline V gene sequence: CDR1 SNHLY, CDR2 FYNNEI. CDR3 coding DNA: TGTGCCAGCAGTGAACCAGGGATGGACACTGAAGCTTTCTTT. Its protein product is CASSEPGMDTEAFF.

The CDR3 protein is CAISESSGQGYEQYF. The DNA for the CDR3 is TGTGCCATCAGTGAGTCGTCGGGACAGGGGTATGAGCAGTACTTC. V usage is TRBV10-3 and J usage is TRBJ2-7, with 10 bases aligning to TRBD1. In germline, CDR1 is ENHRY, CDR2 SYGVKD. J gave up 7 bases and V 0 bases, and 6 bases lay outside the gene matches. This CDR3 is built from 15 residues.

V usage is TRBV6-4 and J usage is TRBJ2-7; D is undetermined. The CDR3 sequence is 14 residues long. CDR1 is MRHNA and CDR2 is SNTAGT in the germline V gene. The V gene lost 2 bases and the J gene lost 3 bases, with 11 bases spanning the gap. This chain's CDR3 is CASSDETAYYEQYF. DNA of the CDR3: TGTGCCAGCAGTGACGAAACAGCTTACTACGAGCAGTACTTC.

V gene TRBV27 combines with J gene TRBJ1-6; D is undetermined. The germline V gene has CDR1 MNHEY and CDR2 SMNVEV (reference sequence). The CDR3 is made up of 13 amino acids. V lost 2 bases and J 4 bases, leaving 3 bases between the germline ends. The CDR3 sequence is CASSLLYNSPLHF. CDR3 bases: TGTGCCAGCAGTTTACTTTATAATTCACCCCTCCACTTT.

This clone has just a few counts. The chain has TRBV6-5 and TRBJ2-1, with TRBD2 identical over 9 bases. Trimming removed 6 bases from V and 8 bases from J; junction bases left unmatched: 8. The germline CDR1 and CDR2 sequences are MNHEY and SVGAGI. The CDR3 has 14 residues. CDR3 loop: CASRGTSSGDEQFF. For the CDR3, the DNA is TGTGCCAGCAGAGGGACTAGCTCGGGCGATGAGCAGTTCTTC.